Detailed here is one T cell receptor (beta chain). The clone's antigen remains unknown. Base-call qualities are not available, and no considerably larger clone is one nucleotide away. The germline V end is reduced by 0 bases and the J end by 4 bases; junction bases left unmatched: 9. CDR1 and CDR2, per the germline V gene (reference sequence), are LGHDT and YNNKEL. Reading from cysteine to phenylalanine, the CDR3 counts 16 amino acids. The retained sequence is limited to the CDR3, 48 bases, with the frame set at the first base. The sample belongs to a study of T cell responses to AZD1222 COVID-19 vaccine (dated by TCRdb to the early 2020s). Background for the entire study: AZD1222 recipients whose second dose came at about 4 weeks and those whose second dose came at about 12 weeks were combined into one group, since spike-specific TCR depth and breadth did not differ between the two schedules. TCR sequencing covered over 230 trial participants: about 210 given two doses of AZD1222 and about 26 given two doses of MenACWY control vaccine. Trial participants were enrolled by age into subgroups of 18-55, 56-69 and 70-plus years, and around 150, 29 and 61 TCR-sequenced participants, respectively, were included in these subgroups. Points the paper makes about the study in general: The 56-69-year group was small, and its depth increase did not reach significance, likely because of low power. Because no samples from the day 14 peak response were available, repertoires could be characterized only after the peak T cell response. Vaccine-associated CD4 TCRs spanned the whole spike protein, with dominant responses in regions 160-218 and 743-854. Epitopes outside the regions mutated in the B.1.351 and B.1.1.7 variants were reportedly recognized by nearly half of the unique spike-specific TCRs. Conclusions about previously exposed vaccinees were limited because only a handful of AZD1222 recipients were SARS-CoV-2 seropositive at baseline. Participants were mostly white British, with more females than males. The authors suggested clonal diversity may have been underestimated. A significant rise in spike-specific TCR breadth and depth was observed after two AZD1222 doses relative to day 0 and relative to MenACWY recipients.

The CDR3 regions of human TCRbeta chains were subjected to immunosequencing. Per the authors' processing: TCRs in the repertoires were matched against a reference library of SARS-CoV-2-specific TCRs that had been generated with the MIRA antigen-specificity platform. Breadth was defined as the fraction of unique TCRs that were SARS-CoV-2-associated. Depth was defined as the fraction of total T cells that were SARS-CoV-2-associated. Using the MIRA data, each spike-specific TCR was assigned both to the spike region to which the TCR was reactive and to a CD4 or CD8 class. Log10-transformed breadth and depth values were compared by one-way ANOVA with Sidak's multiple comparisons tests. The source is immuneACCESS, and TCRdb retained only in-frame sequences with V and J called. Part of the clones is not carried over; for the studies checked, unresolved V genes explain less than half of this, and the remainder is unexplained. V, J and clone size were drawn from that table, and D and trimming were deduced from the DNA. The sample yields about 140,000 clones; 90% were counted once. The biggest ten clones account for under 2% of the sample.

Interpreted using the paper, the time point label stands for: baseline before first vaccination. Vaccinee samples were obtained from the UK trials COV001 and COV002, which included a single-blind randomized controlled phase 2/3 trial of AZD1222 (ChAdOx1 nCoV-19) in healthy adults. For TCRbeta chain sequencing, PBMC samples were collected from trial participants at day 0 and at day 28 after the second dose. This clonotype originated in an adult in good health. The sequence is built from TRBV3-1 (or the pseudogene TRBV3-2) and TRBJ2-7; 7 bases in between match TRBD1. The source material was peripheral blood, sampled on day 0 of AZD1222 vaccination. The DNA is as follows: TGTGCCAGCAGCCAAGATATGACAGGGCGCGGATACGAGCAGTACTTC. This encodes CASSQDMTGRGYEQYF.